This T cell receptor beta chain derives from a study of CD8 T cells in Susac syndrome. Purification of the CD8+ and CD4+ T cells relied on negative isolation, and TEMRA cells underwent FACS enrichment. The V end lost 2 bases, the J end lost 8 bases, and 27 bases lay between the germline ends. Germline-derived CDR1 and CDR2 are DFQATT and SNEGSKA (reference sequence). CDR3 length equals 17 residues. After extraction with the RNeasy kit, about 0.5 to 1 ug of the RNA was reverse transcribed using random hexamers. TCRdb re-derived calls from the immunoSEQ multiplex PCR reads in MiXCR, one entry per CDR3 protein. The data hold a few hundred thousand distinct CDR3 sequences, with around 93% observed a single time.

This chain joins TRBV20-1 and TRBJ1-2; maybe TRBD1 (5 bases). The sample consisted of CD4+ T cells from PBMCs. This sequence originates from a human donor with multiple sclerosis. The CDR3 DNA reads TGCAGTGCTAGATCGCGGACGAACCCCTCGGGACGCGAAGGCTACACCTTC. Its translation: CSARSRTNPSGREGYTF.